This TCR beta chain was found in a study of T cell responses to AZD1222 COVID-19 vaccine. Study-level points and caveats: The donors showed a predominance of white British ancestry and of females, with possible underestimation of clonal diversity.

CDR3 length: 15 amino acids. The germline V gene has CDR1 KGHSH and CDR2 LQKENI. Between the trimmed V and J ends, which lost 8 bases and 3 bases, there was a span of 20 bases. Details on this clone: Antigen unknown.

Assay used: immunoSEQ multiplex PCR; TCRdb lists only in-frame clones, some missing. Of about 99,000 clones in the sample, over 70% were seen once. The J gene is TRBJ2-7, the V gene TRBV18; possible D gene TRBD1, 6 bases. The sample in question was peripheral blood, obtained on day 0 of AZD1222 vaccination. The clonotype was recovered from an adult in good health. CDR3 nucleotide sequence: TGTGCCAGCACAACCCAGACAGGAGGTAACTACGAGCAGTACTTC. Its translation: CASTTQTGGNYEQYF.